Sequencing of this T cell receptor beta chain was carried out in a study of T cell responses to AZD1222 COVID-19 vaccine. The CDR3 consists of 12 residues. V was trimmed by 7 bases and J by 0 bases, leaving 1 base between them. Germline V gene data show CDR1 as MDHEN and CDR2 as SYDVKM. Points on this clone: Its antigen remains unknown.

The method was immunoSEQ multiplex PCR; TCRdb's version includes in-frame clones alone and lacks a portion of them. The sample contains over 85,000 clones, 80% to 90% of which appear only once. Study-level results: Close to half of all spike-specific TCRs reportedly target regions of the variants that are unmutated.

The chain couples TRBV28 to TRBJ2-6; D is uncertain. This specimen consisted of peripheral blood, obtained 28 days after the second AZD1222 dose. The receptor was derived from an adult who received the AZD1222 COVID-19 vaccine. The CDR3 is CASNSGANVLTF. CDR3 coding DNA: TGTGCCAGCAACTCTGGGGCCAACGTCCTGACTTTC.